The 25 T cell receptor beta chains given below trace back to one sample, sequenced in a study of OX40 agonist ivuxolimab in advanced cancers. The data were produced by immunoSEQ multiplex PCR, yet TCRdb's version contains in-frame clones alone and is incomplete. The repertoire consists of about 62,000 clones, with about four fifths occurring once and the leading ten covering approximately 10%. Sequences were derived from CD4+ or CD8+ T cells sorted from blood, sampled in a trial of the OX40 agonist ivuxolimab. These receptors came from an adult with an advanced solid tumor such as melanoma, head and neck, liver or kidney cancer.

This chain connects TRBV7-9 to TRBJ2-2; D remains unclear. Trimming removed 8 bases at V and 7 bases at J, with 8 bases between. The CDR3 consists of 11 residues. Germline V lookup: CDR1 SEHNR, CDR2 FQNEAQ (reference sequence). CDR3 DNA: TGTGCCAGCGGCAAGTACGGGGAGCTGTTTTTT. As protein: CASGKYGELFF.

This chain links TRBV4-3 with TRBJ2-1; 9 positions match TRBD2. With V trimmed by 5 bases and J by 4 bases, 12 bases remained unmatched. CDR1 is LGHNA, CDR2 YSLEER, per germline. CDR3 length equals 17 residues. The CDR3 sequence is CASSEMAGGPLYNEQFF. The CDR3 bases are TGCGCCAGCAGCGAGATGGCGGGAGGGCCTCTTTACAATGAGCAGTTCTTC.

V gene TRBV6-1 combines with J gene TRBJ1-5; maybe TRBD1 (5 bases). The length of the CDR3 is 15 residues. Trimming pared 5 bases from V and 0 bases from J, leaving 11 bases between. From germline, CDR1 is MNHNS and CDR2 SASEGT. The chain's CDR3 is CASSQDSGSNQPQHF. The CDR3 region has the DNA TGTGCCAGCAGTCAAGACAGCGGTAGCAATCAGCCCCAGCATTTT.

V usage is TRBV27 and J usage is TRBJ1-2, with 8 bases aligning to TRBD1. CDR1 is MNHEY, CDR2 SMNVEV, per germline (reference sequence). With 9 bases clipped from V and 8 bases from J, the junction kept 5 bases outside the gene matches. This CDR3 comprises 11 residues. The CDR3: CASAGGYGYTF. CDR3 coding DNA: TGTGCCAGTGCAGGGGGCTACGGCTACACCTTC.

The chain carries TRBV19 and TRBJ2-7; possible D gene TRBD2, 5 bases. The CDR3 is 13 amino acids. The germline V gene encodes CDR1 LNHDA and CDR2 SQIVND (reference sequence). Trimming pared 3 bases from V and 6 bases from J, leaving 12 bases between. This CDR3 reads CASSISAGVEQYF. CDR3 bases: TGTGCCAGTAGTATTAGTGCGGGCGTCGAGCAGTACTTC.

The J gene is TRBJ1-1, the V gene TRBV11-1; D gene unclear. Germline CDR1 and CDR2: SGHAT and FQDESV (reference sequence). The V gene lost 1 base and the J gene lost 2 bases, with 8 bases spanning the gap. The CDR3 totals 14 residues. Written as DNA, the CDR3 is TGTGCCAGCAGCTTAGAGGCAGTAAACACTGAAGCTTTCTTT. It translates to CASSLEAVNTEAFF.

V usage is TRBV9 and J usage is TRBJ2-7; D possibly corresponds to TRBD1 (6 bases). The germline V gene has CDR1 SGDLS and CDR2 YYNGEE. V was trimmed by 4 bases and J by 2 bases, leaving 13 bases between them. The CDR3 extends over 14 amino acids. The CDR3: CASSPGTPAYEQYF. For the CDR3, the DNA is TGTGCCAGCAGCCCCGGGACACCAGCCTACGAGCAGTACTTC.

The rearrangement uses TRBV30 and TRBJ2-2; 10 bases align to TRBD2. Trimming removed 5 bases from V and 6 bases from J; junction bases left unmatched: 12. CDR3 length: 16 residues. Germline V lookup: CDR1 GTSNPN, CDR2 SVGIG (reference sequence). CDR3 region: CAWAFTSGIPPGELFF. The CDR3 bases are TGTGCCTGGGCCTTCACTAGCGGGATTCCTCCCGGGGAGCTGTTTTTT. The complete variable domain, with remaining parts taken from reference TRBV30 and TRBJ2-2, reads SQTIHQWPATLVQPVGSPLSLECTVEGTSNPNLYWYRQAAGRGLQLLFYSVGIGQISSEVPQNLSASRPQDRQFILSSKKLLLSDSGFYLCAWAFTSGIPPGELFFGEGSRLTVL.

The gene calls are TRBV10-3 and TRBJ1-3; D is perhaps TRBD1 (5 bases). Germline V lookup: CDR1 ENHRY, CDR2 SYGVKD. The CDR3 loop spans 15 amino acids. The ends were cut back, 4 bases at V and 0 bases at J, with 10 bases in the middle. CDR3 loop: CAISVGTDSGNTIYF. As DNA, the CDR3 is TGTGCCATCAGTGTGGGGACCGACTCTGGAAACACCATATATTTT.

The table lists this clone with a count of one. This rearrangement joins TRBV6-5 to TRBJ2-7; D is perhaps TRBD1 (6 bases). This CDR3 is built from 15 residues. Trimming pared 0 bases from V and 3 bases from J, leaving 12 bases between. Germline V CDR1 and CDR2: MNHEY, SVGAGI. The CDR3 coding sequence is TGTGCCAGCAGTTACTCGAAGGGCAGGGGCTACGAGCAGTACTTC. Its translation: CASSYSKGRGYEQYF.

V and J are TRBV7-9 and TRBJ1-2, with a possible D match to TRBD1 (6 bases). Per germline, CDR1 SEHNR and CDR2 FQNEAQ (reference sequence). The V end lost 3 bases, the J end lost 7 bases, and 21 bases lay between the germline ends. The CDR3 contains 16 residues. For the CDR3, the DNA is TGTGCCAGCAGCTTTTCAGGGGAATCGGGGCGTGCTGGCTACACCTTC. It codes for CASSFSGESGRAGYTF.

This rearrangement joins TRBV27 to TRBJ1-6, with TRBD1 identical over 11 bases. In germline, CDR1 is MNHEY, CDR2 SMNVEV (reference sequence). The CDR3 contains 16 residues. J was trimmed by 7 bases and V by 6 bases; bases with no gene match: 8. This chain's CDR3 is CASSLLDRGPNSPLHF. The CDR3 coding sequence is TGTGCCAGCAGCCTCCTGGACAGGGGGCCCAATTCACCCCTCCACTTT.

This chain uses TRBV2 with TRBJ1-2; maybe TRBD1 (6 bases). The CDR3 runs to 14 residues. Germline V gene sequence: CDR1 SNHLY, CDR2 FYNNEI. Trimming pared 3 bases from V and 5 bases from J, leaving 13 bases between. CDR3 amino acids: CASSDNRQGYGYTF. Written as DNA, the CDR3 is TGTGCCAGCAGTGATAATCGGCAGGGGTATGGCTACACCTTC. The entire variable domain, with the rest obtained from reference TRBV2 and TRBJ1-2, is as follows: EPEVTQTPSHQVTQMGQEVILRCVPISNHLYFYWYRQILGQKVEFLVSFYNNEISEKSEIFDDQFSVERPDGSNFTLKIRSTKLEDSAMYFCASSDNRQGYGYTFGSGTRLTVV.

V gene TRBV18 combines with J gene TRBJ2-3; 9 positions match TRBD2. This CDR3 is 16 amino acids long. The V gene end was trimmed by 3 bases and the J gene end by 0 bases; junction bases not matched to a gene: 4. Germline lookup yields CDR1 KGHSH and CDR2 LQKENI. For the CDR3, the DNA is TGTGCCAGCTCACCCCAACTAGCGGGCAGCACAGATACGCAGTATTTT. Its protein product is CASSPQLAGSTDTQYF.

The CDR3 DNA reads as TGTGCCAGCTCACCACAACACCCTAGCAATCAGCCCCAGCATTTT. Protein: CASSPQHPSNQPQHF. The chain recombines TRBV18 with TRBJ1-5; D not resolved. This CDR3 has 15 amino acids. CDR1 is KGHSH and CDR2 is LQKENI in the germline V gene. V lost 1 base, J lost 0 bases, and 7 bases lay in between.

The V gene is TRBV7-9, the J gene TRBJ2-5; tentative D call: TRBD1 (6 bases). CDR1 and CDR2 from the germline V gene are SEHNR and FQNEAQ (reference sequence). The CDR3 is made up of 14 amino acids. V was trimmed by 1 base and J by 3 bases, leaving 9 bases between them. Written as DNA, the CDR3 is TGTGCCAGCAGCTTAGGGGCAGGGGAAGAGACCCAGTACTTC. The encoded protein is CASSLGAGEETQYF.

The chain carries TRBV29-1 and TRBJ2-7; D might be TRBD1 (8 bases). Looked up from germline, CDR1 is SQVTM and CDR2 is ANQGSEA. This CDR3 comprises 14 residues. V lost 8 bases and J lost 1, with 18 bases in between. CDR3 in amino acids: CSTKGGTGSYEQYF. In nucleotides, the CDR3 is TGCAGCACAAAGGGGGGGACAGGATCCTACGAGCAGTACTTC.

The chain combines TRBV11-3 with TRBJ2-3, with D possibly TRBD2 on 6 matching bases. Trimming took off 3 bases at V and 8 bases at J, with 15 bases between the two ends. Per germline, CDR1 SGHNT and CDR2 YENEEA. This CDR3 spans 14 amino acids. The CDR3 protein is CASSFGRGSRTQYF. CDR3 bases: TGTGCCAGCAGCTTCGGACGGGGGAGCCGTACGCAGTATTTT.

The chain's CDR3 is CASSPGPADEKLFF. The CDR3 DNA reads as TGTGCCAGCAGCCCAGGACCCGCGGATGAAAAACTGTTTTTT. The rearrangement joins TRBV7-4 to TRBJ1-4, with no clear D. Trimming took 5 bases from V and 6 from J, leaving 13 bases between them. Germline CDR1 is SGHVT and CDR2 is SQSDAQ. This CDR3 region has 14 residues.

The chain is built from TRBV5-1 and TRBJ2-5, with 14 positions matching TRBD2. The end of the DNA is better explained by TRBJ2-7, so the J call may be wrong. Germline CDR1 is SGHRS and CDR2 is YFSETQ. CDR3 size: 15 residues. CDR3: CASSKTSGRAYEQYF. CDR3 sequence (DNA): TGCGCCAGCAGCAAGACTAGCGGGAGGGCCTACGAGCAGTACTTC.

This clone has just one count. This chain connects TRBV28 to TRBJ2-1; D is undetermined. Deletions cut 4 bases from V and 7 bases from J, with 11 bases between. The CDR3 runs to 13 residues. Per germline, CDR1 MDHEN and CDR2 SYDVKM. The CDR3 DNA is TGTGCCAGCAGTTCCTACCCCCCGAATGAGCAGTTCTTC. Its translation is CASSSYPPNEQFF.

The sample holds one count of this clone. This chain uses TRBV4-1 with TRBJ2-7; D might be TRBD2 (5 bases). The germline gives CDR1 MGHRA, CDR2 YSYEKL. The CDR3 loop spans 15 amino acids. Trimming pared 6 bases from V and 0 bases from J, leaving 15 bases between. The CDR3 DNA follows: TGCGCCAGCAGAGATTACGGGGAGAGCTCCTACGAGCAGTACTTC. Its protein is CASRDYGESSYEQYF.

The CDR3 region is CASSFPTSGVEQFF. The DNA for the CDR3 is TGTGCCAGCAGCTTCCCGACTAGCGGTGTCGAGCAGTTCTTC. This chain joins TRBV7-2 and TRBJ2-1; 9 bases are shared with TRBD2. Germline trimming cut 3 bases from V and 10 bases from J; bases unmatched to any gene: 7. The CDR3 has 14 amino acids. Germline assignment: CDR1 SGHTA and CDR2 FQGNSA. Variable domain in full (rest from reference TRBV7-2 and TRBJ2-1): GAGVSQSPSNKVTEKGKDVELRCDPISGHTALYWYRQSLGQGLEFLIYFQGNSAPDKSGLPSDRFSAERTGGSVSTLTIQRTQQEDSAVYLCASSFPTSGVEQFFGPGTRLTVL.

This chain links TRBV15 with TRBJ1-5; D gene unclear. Trimming cost V 5 bases and J 0 bases, with 11 bases left between them. Germline CDR1 is LNHNV and CDR2 is YYDKDF (reference sequence). The CDR3 has 15 residues. The CDR3, as DNA: TGTGCCACCAGCCTTGCGGGCCATAGCAATCAGCCCCAGCATTTT. As protein: CATSLAGHSNQPQHF.

V usage is TRBV4-2 and J usage is TRBJ2-7; 11 nucleotides line up with TRBD2. After removal of 1 base from V and 5 bases from J, the junction contained 1 base not matched to a gene. The V gene's germline CDR1 is LGHNA and CDR2 YNFKEQ. The CDR3 loop spans 14 amino acids. In nucleotides, the CDR3 is TGTGCCAGCAGCCAAGCACTAGCGGGAGACGAGCAGTACTTC. Protein: CASSQALAGDEQYF.